The 3 T cell receptor beta chains below all came from one sample that was sequenced in a study of T cell responses to AZD1222 COVID-19 vaccine. Generated by immunoSEQ multiplex PCR, the TCRdb table keeps only in-frame clones and is missing some. The table records around 75,000 clones, around 84% of them present only once. The starting material was peripheral blood, obtained on day 0 of AZD1222 vaccination. These receptor sequences come from an adult in good health.

The chain carries TRBV7-2 and TRBJ1-5; 12 bases are a match to TRBD1. V gave up 4 bases and J gave up 7 bases; unmatched junction bases: 8. This CDR3 has 16 amino acids. Germline V CDR1 and CDR2: SGHTA, FQGNSA. The CDR3 reads CASSSLAGQGAQPQHF. CDR3 DNA sequence: TGTGCCAGCAGCTCCCTAGCGGGACAGGGGGCGCAGCCCCAGCATTTT.

The rearrangement links TRBV18 to TRBJ2-3, with TRBD2 matching over 8 bases. The CDR3 length is 15 residues. From germline, CDR1 is KGHSH and CDR2 LQKENI. Germline trimming cut 6 bases from V and 4 bases from J; bases unmatched to any gene: 9. CDR3 loop: CASSRRTGGADTQYF. For the CDR3, the DNA is TGTGCCAGCTCCCGAAGGACGGGGGGGGCAGATACGCAGTATTTT.

This clone has a single count. V gene TRBV10-3 combines with J gene TRBJ1-2; D remains ambiguous. This CDR3 is 12 amino acids long. The germline V gene has CDR1 ENHRY and CDR2 SYGVKD. V lost 2 bases to trimming and J lost 3 bases, with 4 bases between them. The CDR3 spells CAISENDYGYTF. For the CDR3, the DNA is TGTGCCATCAGTGAGAACGACTATGGCTACACCTTC.